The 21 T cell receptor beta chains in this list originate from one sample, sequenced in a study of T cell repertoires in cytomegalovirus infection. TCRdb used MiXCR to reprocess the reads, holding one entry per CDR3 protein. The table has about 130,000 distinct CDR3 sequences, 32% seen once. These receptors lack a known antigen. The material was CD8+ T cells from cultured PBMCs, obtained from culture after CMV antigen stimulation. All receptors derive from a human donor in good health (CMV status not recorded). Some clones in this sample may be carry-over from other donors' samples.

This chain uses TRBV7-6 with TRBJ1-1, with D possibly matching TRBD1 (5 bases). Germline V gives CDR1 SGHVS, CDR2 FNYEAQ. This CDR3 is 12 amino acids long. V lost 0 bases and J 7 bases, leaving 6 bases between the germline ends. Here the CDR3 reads CASSLATVEAFF. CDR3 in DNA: TGTGCCAGCAGCTTAGCGACAGTTGAAGCTTTCTTT.

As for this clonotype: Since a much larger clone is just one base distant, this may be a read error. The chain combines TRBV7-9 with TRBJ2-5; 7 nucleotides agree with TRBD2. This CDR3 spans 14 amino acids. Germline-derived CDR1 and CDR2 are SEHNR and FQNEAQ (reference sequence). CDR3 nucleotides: TGTGCCAGGAGCTCCGTGGTGGGAGGGGAGACCCAGTACTTC. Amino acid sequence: CARSSVVGGETQYF.

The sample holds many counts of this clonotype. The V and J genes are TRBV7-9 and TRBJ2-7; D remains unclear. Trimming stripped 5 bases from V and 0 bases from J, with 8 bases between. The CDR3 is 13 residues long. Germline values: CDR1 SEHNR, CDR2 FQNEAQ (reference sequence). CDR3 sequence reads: CASSLGYSYEQYF. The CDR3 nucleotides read TGTGCCAGCAGCCTGGGGTACTCCTACGAGCAGTACTTC.

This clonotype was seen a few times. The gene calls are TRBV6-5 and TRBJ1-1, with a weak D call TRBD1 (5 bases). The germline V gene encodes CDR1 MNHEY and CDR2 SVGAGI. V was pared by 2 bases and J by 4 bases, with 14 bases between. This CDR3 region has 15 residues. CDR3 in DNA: TGTGCCAGCAGTTACCTAAAAGGGGTGCCCACTGAAGCTTTCTTT. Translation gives CASSYLKGVPTEAFF.

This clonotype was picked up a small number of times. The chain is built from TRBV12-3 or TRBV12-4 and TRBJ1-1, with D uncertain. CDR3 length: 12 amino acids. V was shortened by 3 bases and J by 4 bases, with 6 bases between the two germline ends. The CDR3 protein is CASSFGPTEAFF. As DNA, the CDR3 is TGTGCCAGCAGTTTTGGGCCCACTGAAGCTTTCTTT.

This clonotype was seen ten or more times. DNA for the CDR3: TGTGCCAGCAGCTTAGGTACAGGGAGTAATCAGCCCCAGCATTTT. It is translated as CASSLGTGSNQPQHF. This chain links TRBV7-2 with TRBJ1-5, with D possibly matching TRBD1 (6 bases). With 1 base removed from V and 4 bases from J, the gap between germline ends came to 11 bases. This CDR3 spans 15 amino acids. Germline V CDR1 and CDR2: SGHTA, FQGNSA.

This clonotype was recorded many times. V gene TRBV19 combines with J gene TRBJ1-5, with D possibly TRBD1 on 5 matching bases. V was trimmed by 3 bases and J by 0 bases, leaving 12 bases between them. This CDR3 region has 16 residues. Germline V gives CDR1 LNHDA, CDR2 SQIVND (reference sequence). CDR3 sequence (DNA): TGTGCCAGTAGTATGAGGCCCAGGGATAGCAATCAGCCCCAGCATTTT. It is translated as CASSMRPRDSNQPQHF.

As DNA, the CDR3 is TGTGCCACCGCACCTGGATCGGGCTCCTACGAGCAGTACTTC. It encodes CATAPGSGSYEQYF. The chain recombines TRBV5-6 with TRBJ2-7; no clear D gene. Germline V gene data show CDR1 as SGHDT and CDR2 as YYEEEE. This CDR3 comprises 14 residues. V was clipped by 9 bases and J by 0 bases, with 16 bases between them.

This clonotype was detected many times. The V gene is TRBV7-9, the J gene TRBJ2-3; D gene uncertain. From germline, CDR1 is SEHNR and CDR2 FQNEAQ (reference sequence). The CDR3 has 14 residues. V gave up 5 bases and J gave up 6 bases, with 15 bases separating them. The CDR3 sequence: CASSPMAVADTQYF. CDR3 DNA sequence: TGTGCCAGCAGCCCGATGGCCGTAGCTGATACGCAGTATTTT.

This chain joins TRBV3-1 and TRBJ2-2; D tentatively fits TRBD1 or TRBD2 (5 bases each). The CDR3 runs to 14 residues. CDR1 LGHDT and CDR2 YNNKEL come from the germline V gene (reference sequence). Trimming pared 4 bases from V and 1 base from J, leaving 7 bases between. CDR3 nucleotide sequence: TGTGCCAGCAGCCCTGGGGGGAACACCGGGGAGCTGTTTTTT. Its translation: CASSPGGNTGELFF.

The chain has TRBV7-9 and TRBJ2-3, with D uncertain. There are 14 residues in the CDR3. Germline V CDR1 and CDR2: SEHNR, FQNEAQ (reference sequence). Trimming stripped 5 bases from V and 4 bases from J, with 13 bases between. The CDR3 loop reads CASSISPAPDTQYF. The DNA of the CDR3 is TGTGCCAGCAGCATATCACCGGCTCCAGATACGCAGTATTTT.

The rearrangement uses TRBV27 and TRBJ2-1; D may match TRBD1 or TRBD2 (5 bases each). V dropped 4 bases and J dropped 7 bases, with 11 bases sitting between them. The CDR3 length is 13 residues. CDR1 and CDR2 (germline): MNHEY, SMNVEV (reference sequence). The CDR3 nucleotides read TGTGCCAGCAGTTGGGGGTCCGATAATGAGCAGTTCTTC. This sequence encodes CASSWGSDNEQFF.

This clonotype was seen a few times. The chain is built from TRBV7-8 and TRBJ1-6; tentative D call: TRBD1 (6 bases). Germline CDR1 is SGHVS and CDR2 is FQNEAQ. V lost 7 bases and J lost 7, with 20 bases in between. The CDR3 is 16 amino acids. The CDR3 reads CASTLSGAGSNSPLHF. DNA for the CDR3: TGTGCCAGCACCTTGTCAGGGGCAGGGTCCAATTCACCCCTCCACTTT.

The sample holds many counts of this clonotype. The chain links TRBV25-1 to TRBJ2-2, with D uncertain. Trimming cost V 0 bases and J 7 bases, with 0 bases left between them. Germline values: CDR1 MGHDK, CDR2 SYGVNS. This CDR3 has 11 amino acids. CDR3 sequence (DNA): TGTGCCAGCAGTGAATACGGGGAGCTGTTTTTT. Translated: CASSEYGELFF.

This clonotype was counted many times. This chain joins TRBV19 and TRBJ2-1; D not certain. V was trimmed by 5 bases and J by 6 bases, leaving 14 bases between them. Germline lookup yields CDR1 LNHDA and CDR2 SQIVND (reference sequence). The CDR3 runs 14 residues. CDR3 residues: CASSSLIPINEQFF. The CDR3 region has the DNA TGTGCCAGTAGTTCCCTGATTCCTATCAATGAGCAGTTCTTC.

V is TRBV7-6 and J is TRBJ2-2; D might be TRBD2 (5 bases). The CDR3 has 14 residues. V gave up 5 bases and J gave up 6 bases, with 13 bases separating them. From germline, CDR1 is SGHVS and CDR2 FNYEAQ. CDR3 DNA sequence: TGTGCCAGCAGCCTGGTAGGCGGGTCCGGGGAGCTGTTTTTT. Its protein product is CASSLVGGSGELFF.

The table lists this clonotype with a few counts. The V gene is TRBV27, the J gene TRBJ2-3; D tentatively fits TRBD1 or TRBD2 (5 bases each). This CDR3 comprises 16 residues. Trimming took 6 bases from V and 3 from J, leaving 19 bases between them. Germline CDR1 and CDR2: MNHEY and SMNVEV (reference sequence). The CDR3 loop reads CASSGVGVHSTDTQYF. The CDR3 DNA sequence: TGTGCCAGCAGCGGGGTAGGGGTTCACTCGACAGATACGCAGTATTTT.

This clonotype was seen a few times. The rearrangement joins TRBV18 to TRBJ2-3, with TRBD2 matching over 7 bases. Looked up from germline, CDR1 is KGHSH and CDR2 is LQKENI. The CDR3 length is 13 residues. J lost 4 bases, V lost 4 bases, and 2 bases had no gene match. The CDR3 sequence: CASSRAGADTQYF. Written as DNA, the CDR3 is TGTGCCAGCTCACGGGCGGGAGCAGATACGCAGTATTTT.

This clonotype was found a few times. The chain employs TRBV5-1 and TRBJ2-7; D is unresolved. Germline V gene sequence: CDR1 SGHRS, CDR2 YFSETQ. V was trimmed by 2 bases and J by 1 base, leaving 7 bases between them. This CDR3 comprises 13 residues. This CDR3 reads CASSFDKSYEQYF. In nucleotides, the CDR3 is TGCGCCAGCAGCTTTGACAAGTCCTACGAGCAGTACTTC.

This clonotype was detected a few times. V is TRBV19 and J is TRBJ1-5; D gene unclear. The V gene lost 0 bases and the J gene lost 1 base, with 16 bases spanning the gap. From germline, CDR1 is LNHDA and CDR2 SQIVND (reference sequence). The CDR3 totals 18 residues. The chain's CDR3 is CASSIDAPTGTSNQPQHF. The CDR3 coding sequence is TGTGCCAGTAGTATAGACGCTCCCACGGGTACGAGCAATCAGCCCCAGCATTTT.

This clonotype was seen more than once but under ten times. The CDR3 region has the DNA TGTGCCAGCGGACCCAATCAGCCCCAGCATTTT. It yields the protein CASGPNQPQHF. J is TRBJ1-5 and V is TRBV6-6; D is uncertain. The CDR3 is made up of 11 amino acids. The germline V gene has CDR1 MNHNY and CDR2 SVGAGI (reference sequence). V lost 8 bases to trimming and J lost 3 bases, with 5 bases between them.